This T cell receptor (beta chain) is from a study of T-cell reconstitution after alpha-beta-depleted transplantation in children. General study results and limits: Expanded clones from the graft, numbering several hundred, reportedly supplied alpha-beta T cells about two months after transplant. Some patients' high day-60 TCRbeta diversity was attributed to recipient cells surviving conditioning. One year after transplant, T-cell counts and diversity came mostly from newly produced T cells.

Unique molecular identifiers were used to barcode this TCRbeta library. In TCRdb, the PCR reads were re-called with MiXCR into one record per CDR3 protein. The data hold around 450,000 distinct CDR3 sequences, with roughly a tenth observed a single time. Germline-derived CDR1 and CDR2 are MNHEY and SVGEGT. Germline trimming cut 7 bases from V and 0 bases from J; bases unmatched to any gene: 6. This CDR3 region has 17 residues. Regarding this clonotype: The antigen is unknown.

This clonotype was sampled from a child aged 2 to 15 with inherited bone marrow failure, due to receive a stem cell transplant. This chain uses TRBV6-2 or TRBV6-3 with TRBJ2-1; 13 bases line up with TRBD2. The source was PBMCs, collected before TCRalphabeta/CD19-depleted stem cell transplant. The CDR3 protein is CASTGTSGAPSYNEQFF. The CDR3 nucleotides are TGTGCCAGCACCGGGACTAGCGGGGCTCCCTCCTACAATGAGCAGTTCTTC.